This T cell receptor beta chain derives from a study of T cell responses to AZD1222 COVID-19 vaccine. Some clones are missing from TCRdb's copy, which holds only in-frame ones; the method was immunoSEQ multiplex PCR. This table holds 100,000 to 140,000 clones, about 93% found once. V lost 3 bases, J lost 6 bases, and 3 bases stayed unmatched. CDR1 ENHRY and CDR2 SYGVKD come from the germline V gene. The CDR3 sequence is 14 residues long. Broader study findings: Just six AZD1222 recipients tested seropositive at baseline. Regions 160-218 and 743-854 held dominance among vaccine-associated CD4 TCRs, which spanned spike. Unmutated variant regions are reportedly the target of nearly half of TCRs that are spike-specific. Donors were mostly white British, more females; clonal diversity possibly underestimated.

Regarding this clone: The target antigen is unknown.

The sample consisted of peripheral blood, taken on day 0 of AZD1222 vaccination. This receptor was identified in an adult in good health. J is TRBJ1-5 and V is TRBV10-3, with 9 bases aligning to TRBD1. The DNA for the CDR3 is TGTGCCATCAGTGAAGACAGGGGGGGTCAGCCCCAGCATTTT. Translating it yields CAISEDRGGQPQHF.